Shown below are 13 T cell receptor beta chains from a single sample sequenced in a study of T cells in women clearing cervical HPV infection. Produced via immunoSEQ multiplex PCR; TCRdb's table is partial and in-frame only. In total, the table holds over 30,000 clones. The sample comprised blood buffy coat. These receptors originate from a woman between 18 and 75 years old with a cervical HPV16 infection that either progressed to CIN3+ or cleared (not recorded which).

Turning to this clone: The read terminates 3 residues ahead of where the CDR3 ends, so the germline J gene completes it. The chain combines TRBV20-1 with TRBJ2-6; D possibly corresponds to TRBD2 (5 bases). V shed 4 bases and J shed 0 bases, with 10 bases lying between them. This CDR3 has 15 residues. Germline V gene data show CDR1 as DFQATT and CDR2 as SNEGSKA (reference sequence). CDR3 loop: CSAILGISGANVLTF. The CDR3 DNA, read in part, is TGCAGTGCTATACTAGGCATCTCTGGGGCCAACGTC.

With regard to this clone: The CDR3 is cut off 3 residues early in the read; its end comes from the germline J gene. The chain employs TRBV19 and TRBJ2-5; D is uncertain. The CDR3 is 15 amino acids. V lost 0 bases and J lost 2, with 10 bases in between. Germline V lookup: CDR1 LNHDA, CDR2 SQIVND (reference sequence). CDR3 DNA (partial): TGTGCCAGTAGTATAGATCTAACAGTTCAAGAGACC. The encoded protein is CASSIDLTVQET. The whole CDR3 reads CASSIDLTVQETQYF.

Comment on this clone: The read ends 3 residues shy of where the CDR3 ends; the end is completed using the germline J gene. The chain employs TRBV19 and TRBJ1-1, with D tentatively TRBD1 (6 bases). Germline loops: CDR1 LNHDA, CDR2 SQIVND (reference sequence). V lost 6 bases and J lost 4, with 12 bases in between. This CDR3 has 13 amino acids. This chain's CDR3 is CASRMGGATEAFF. The part of the CDR3 DNA that was read is TGTGCCAGTAGAATGGGGGGGGCCACTGAA.

Comment on this clone: The read comes to an end 3 residues before the CDR3 does, leaving the germline J gene to fill in the end. This sequence joins TRBV20-1 and TRBJ2-1; D unclear. The V end lost 0 bases, the J end lost 0 bases, and 12 bases lay between the germline ends. This CDR3 region has 16 residues. Germline V gene sequence: CDR1 DFQATT, CDR2 SNEGSKA (reference sequence). Incomplete CDR3 DNA: TGCAGTGCTAGAGACGGCCTCACGGGCTCCTACAATGAG. It encodes CSARDGLTGSYNE. The full-length CDR3 reads as CSARDGLTGSYNEQFF.

Remarks on this clone: The CDR3 is cut off 3 residues early in the read; its end comes from the germline J gene. This sequence joins TRBV7-2 and TRBJ2-7; D remains ambiguous. V shed 3 bases and J shed 6 bases, with 15 bases lying between them. Germline values: CDR1 SGHTA, CDR2 FQGNSA. This CDR3 contains 14 residues. The part of the CDR3 DNA that was read is TGTGCCAGCAGCTTTCGCCAGGATTTGTCCGAG. Amino acids: CASSFRQDLSE. The whole CDR3 is CASSFRQDLSEQYF.

The DNA read from the CDR3 is TGTGCCAGCAGCCTACGGACAGGGAGCACAGATACG. Amino acids: CASSLRTGSTDT. From start to end, the CDR3 is CASSLRTGSTDTQYF. The chain joins TRBV12-3 or TRBV12-4 to TRBJ2-3; the match to TRBD1 covers 8 bases. The read stops 3 residues short of the end of the CDR3; the missing end is completed from the germline J gene. V was clipped by 6 bases and J by 0 bases; unmatched bases: 5. The CDR3 contains 15 residues.

In the case of this clone: The read ends 3 residues before the CDR3 terminus; that terminus is restored from the germline J gene. The V and J genes are TRBV18 and TRBJ1-1; the D is unclear. Trimming pared 0 bases from V and 1 base from J, leaving 6 bases between. The germline V gene has CDR1 KGHSH and CDR2 LQKENI. The CDR3 has 14 residues. The part of the CDR3 DNA that was read is TGTGCCAGCTCACCACCAGGGTCGAACACTGAA. Amino acid sequence: CASSPPGSNTE. Given in full, the CDR3 is CASSPPGSNTEAFF.

With respect to this clone: The CDR3 extends 3 residues past the end of the read, so its final part is completed from the germline J gene. V usage is TRBV20-1 and J usage is TRBJ2-5; 8 bases map to TRBD1. V trimming: 0 bases; J trimming: 5 bases; junction bases outside the gene matches: 8. This CDR3 is built from 15 residues. Germline V gene data show CDR1 as DFQATT and CDR2 as SNEGSKA (reference sequence). The sequenced part of the CDR3 DNA is TGCAGTGCTAGAGATGTCGGACAGGGCCGGGAGACC. This codes for CSARDVGQGRET. The entire CDR3 protein is CSARDVGQGRETQYF.

Of note for this clone: The read ends 3 residues early relative to the CDR3; the germline J gene fills the gap. The rearrangement links TRBV19 to TRBJ1-1; 8 bases match TRBD1. CDR3 size: 14 residues. V lost 4 bases and J lost 0; bases outside the gene matches: 1. Germline V gene data show CDR1 as LNHDA and CDR2 as SQIVND (reference sequence). CDR3 amino acids: CASSKTGVNTEAFF. The covered CDR3 bases are TGTGCCAGTAGTAAGACAGGGGTGAACACTGAA.

As regards this clone: The CDR3 end is not reached by the read, which stops 3 residues before it; the germline J gene fills it in. The chain combines TRBV7-6 with TRBJ2-2; D possibly corresponds to TRBD2 (6 bases). V lost 5 bases to trimming and J lost 6 bases, with 22 bases between them. The length of the CDR3 is 17 residues. Germline V gene lookup returns CDR1 SGHVS and CDR2 FNYEAQ. The part of the CDR3 DNA that was read is TGTGCCAGCAGCCCCTCCGTAACCCTAGCGCGGGCCGGGGAG. Its translation is CASSPSVTLARAGE. The full CDR3 reads CASSPSVTLARAGELFF.

Details on this clone: The CDR3 end falls 3 residues outside the read, so it is completed with the germline J gene. This chain links TRBV7-3 with TRBJ1-2; 8 positions agree with TRBD1. The CDR3 sequence is 16 residues long. Germline CDR1 is SGHTA and CDR2 is FQGTGA. With V trimmed by 5 bases and J by 4 bases, 12 bases remained unmatched. The CDR3 bases that were read are TGTGCCAGCAGCCCAACAGGACAGGGAAGGGGCTATGGC. It yields the protein CASSPTGQGRGYG. The entire CDR3 protein reads CASSPTGQGRGYGYTF.

Concerning this clone itself: The read halts 3 residues ahead of the CDR3 end, with the missing end drawn from the germline J gene. The chain couples TRBV7-2 to TRBJ2-1; D remains unclear. The ends were cut back, 4 bases at V and 0 bases at J, with 10 bases in the middle. CDR1 SGHTA and CDR2 FQGNSA come from the germline V gene. CDR3 length equals 15 residues. CDR3 bases read: TGTGCCAGCAGCTACGGTACTTACTCCTACAATGAG. As protein: CASSYGTYSYNE. The whole CDR3 reads CASSYGTYSYNEQFF. Filled out from reference TRBV7-2 and TRBJ2-1, the complete variable domain reads GAGVSQSPSNKVTEKGKDVELRCDPISGHTALYWYRQSLGQGLEFLIYFQGNSAPDKSGLPSDRFSAERTGGSVSTLTIQRTQQEDSAVYLCASSYGTYSYNEQFFGPGTRLTVL.

Details on this clone: The junction does not match germline at one end; this may be a read error. The read ends 3 residues early relative to the CDR3; the germline J gene fills the gap. V is TRBV4-2 and J is TRBJ2-4, with D perhaps assigned TRBD1 or TRBD2 (5 bases each). This CDR3 comprises 15 residues. Germline V CDR1 and CDR2: LGHNA, YNFKEQ. The part of the CDR3 DNA that was read is TGCGCCAGCAGCCAAGTCGAGGGGGCCAAAAACATT. This encodes CASSQVEGAKNI. The whole CDR3 sequence reads CASSQVEGAKNIQYF.